This T cell receptor beta chain originates from a study of regulatory T cells in long-lasting Graves disease. This clonotype was observed many times. As to time point: newly diagnosed GD, antithyroid drugs for less than 3 months. Following extraction of RNA from PBMCs, that RNA was used to make the TCR library. Library construction for TCR beta used iRepertoire HTBI primers and Arm-PCR of CDR3 regions. MiXCR, run by TCRdb on the multiplex PCR reads, gives a single entry per CDR3 protein. The sample yields roughly 360,000 distinct CDR3 sequences, 12% seen once. This sample was shared with a second study, whose subject was T cells in Graves' hyperthyroidism and ophthalmopathy. That publication notes: The study enrolled patients aged 18 to 65 with newly diagnosed hyperthyroidism of under 2 months' duration. TCR CDR3 regions were first amplified by RT-PCR with HTBI primers. The authors' 13 V-J model separated ophthalmopathy from stable hyperthyroidism.

The clonotype originates from a woman younger than 35 with Graves disease. Specimen: peripheral blood mononuclear cells (PBMCs), collected at new diagnosis, from a patient treated with antithyroid drugs.

CDR3 residues: CASSLPRGTGELFF. The DNA for the CDR3 is TGTGCCAGCAGTCTCCCGCGGGGCACCGGGGAGCTGTTTTTT. The genes are TRBV27 and TRBJ2-2, with D possibly being TRBD2 (6 bases). Trimming took off 5 bases at V and 4 bases at J, with 11 bases between the two ends. CDR1 is MNHEY, CDR2 SMNVEV, per germline (reference sequence). The CDR3 loop spans 14 amino acids.